This TCR beta chain was identified in a study of neurological immune-mediated disorders. Documented time point: longitudinal time-point 2. From 2 million PBMCs stored at -80 C, the unsorted libraries were generated. This clonotype was seen many times. Antigen: not known. Germline V CDR1 and CDR2: SGHRS, YFSETQ. This CDR3 contains 16 residues. J was trimmed by 6 bases and V by 4 bases; bases with no gene match: 10. As for the cDNA, it was generated by 5'RACE with 10-nucleotide random UMIs. MiXCR, applied by TCRdb to the 5' RACE reads, yields one record per CDR3 protein. The data contain 60,000 to 75,000 distinct CDR3 sequences, nearly 10% of them singletons. Notes on the study in general: While HTLV-1-associated myelopathy showed the greatest TCR clonal expansion, multiple sclerosis showed the least, falling below healthy controls.

The chain has TRBV5-1 and TRBJ2-2; 9 bases align to TRBD1. What was sequenced was PBMCs. The receptor comes from a man aged 25 to 40 in good health. This CDR3 is CASSETPQGAAGELFF. The DNA for the CDR3 is TGCGCCAGCAGCGAGACGCCACAGGGGGCGGCCGGGGAGCTGTTTTTT.